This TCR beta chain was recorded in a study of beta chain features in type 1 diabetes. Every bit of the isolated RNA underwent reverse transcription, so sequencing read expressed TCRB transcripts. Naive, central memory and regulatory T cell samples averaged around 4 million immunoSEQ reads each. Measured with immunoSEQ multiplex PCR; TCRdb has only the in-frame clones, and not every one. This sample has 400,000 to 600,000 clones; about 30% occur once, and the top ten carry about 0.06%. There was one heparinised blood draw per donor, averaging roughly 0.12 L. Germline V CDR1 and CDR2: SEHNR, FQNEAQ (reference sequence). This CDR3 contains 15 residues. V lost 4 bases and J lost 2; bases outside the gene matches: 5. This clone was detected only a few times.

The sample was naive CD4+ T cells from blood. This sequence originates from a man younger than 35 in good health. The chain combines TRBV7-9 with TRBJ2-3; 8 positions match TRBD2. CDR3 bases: TGTGCCAGCAGCTCTCGAGCGGGGGTCACAGATACGCAGTATTTT. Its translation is CASSSRAGVTDTQYF.